This entry lists 26 T cell receptor beta chains sequenced from one sample in a study of T cells after yellow fever vaccination. TCRdb itself ran the 5' RACE reads through MiXCR, one entry per CDR3 protein. Of about 180,000 distinct CDR3 sequences in the sample, roughly 6.4% were seen once. The material sequenced was CD4+ T cells sorted from PBMCs, taken on the day of the first yellow fever vaccination. These TCRs come from a man aged 18-30 years who received the YFV17D yellow fever vaccine.

This clonotype was counted ten times or more. The chain joins TRBV12-3 or TRBV12-4 to TRBJ2-5, with TRBD2 as a possible D gene (6 bases). Trimming stripped 7 bases from V and 3 bases from J, with 18 bases between. This CDR3 is built from 15 residues. The chain's CDR3 is CASTFSRGREETQYF. CDR3 nucleotides: TGTGCCAGCACCTTTAGTCGGGGGAGAGAAGAGACCCAGTACTTC.

This clonotype has only a few counts. The chain links TRBV20-1 to TRBJ1-5; TRBD1 matches at 8 bases. The V gene's germline CDR1 is DFQATT and CDR2 SNEGSKA (reference sequence). After removal of 7 bases from V and 2 bases from J, the junction contained 7 bases not matched to a gene. The CDR3 sequence is 14 residues long. The chain's CDR3 is CSVYRGGGNQPQHF. CDR3 bases: TGCAGTGTGTACAGGGGGGGAGGCAATCAGCCCCAGCATTTT.

This clonotype has ten or more counts. V and J are TRBV11-2 and TRBJ1-6; D is unclear. There are 15 residues in the CDR3. V lost 1 base and J 3 bases, leaving 7 bases between the germline ends. The V gene's germline CDR1 is SGHAT and CDR2 FQNNGV. Here the CDR3 reads CASSLAGYYNSPLHF. The DNA for the CDR3 is TGTGCCAGCAGCTTAGCTGGGTACTATAATTCACCCCTCCACTTT. Full variable domain (missing parts from reference TRBV11-2 and TRBJ1-6): EAGVAQSPRYKIIEKRQSVAFWCNPISGHATLYWYQQILGQGPKLLIQFQNNGVVDDSQLPKDRFSAERLKGVDSTLKIQPAKLEDSAVYLCASSLAGYYNSPLHFGNGTRLTVT.

This clonotype was detected many times. V and J are TRBV4-3 and TRBJ2-2; a possible D gene is TRBD2 (5 bases). The CDR3 is made up of 15 amino acids. CDR1 and CDR2 from the germline V gene are LGHNA and YSLEER. Deletions cut 0 bases from V and 7 bases from J, with 12 bases between. CDR3 nucleotide sequence: TGCGCCAGCAGCCAAGATCGAGGGTATGGCGGGGAGCTGTTTTTT. Protein sequence: CASSQDRGYGGELFF.

A note on this clonotype: One junction end disagrees with the germline gene, perhaps due to a read error. This chain joins TRBV18 and TRBJ2-7; D is ambiguous. Germline loops: CDR1 KGHSH, CDR2 LQKENI. There are 14 residues in the CDR3. In DNA form, the CDR3 reads TGTGCCAGCTCCCCACCCTCCGAGTCCTACGAGCAGTACTTC. Its translation: CASSPPSESYEQYF.

The chain has TRBV4-3 and TRBJ2-4, with D perhaps TRBD1 (5 bases). There are 16 residues in the CDR3. Germline V gene data show CDR1 as LGHNA and CDR2 as YSLEER. V gave up 0 bases and J gave up 8 bases, with 17 bases separating them. This chain's CDR3 is CASSQDLAGNVYIQYF. As DNA, the CDR3 is TGCGCCAGCAGCCAAGATCTCGCAGGGAATGTGTACATTCAGTACTTC.

This clonotype was seen many times. The chain joins TRBV6-6 to TRBJ2-1; no clear D gene. The CDR3 length is 11 residues. V was shortened by 2 bases and J by 7 bases, with 3 bases between the two germline ends. Germline-derived CDR1 and CDR2 are MNHNY and SVGAGI (reference sequence). The CDR3: CASSYRNEQFF. CDR3 sequence (DNA): TGTGCCAGCAGTTACCGTAATGAGCAGTTCTTC.

This clonotype was seen ten or more times. The V gene is TRBV5-6, the J gene TRBJ2-3; D ambiguous. Germline CDR1 and CDR2: SGHDT and YYEEEE. CDR3 length equals 11 residues. V lost 2 bases, J lost 6 bases, and 4 bases lay in between. The CDR3 bases are TGTGCCAGCAGCTTTCTGGATACGCAGTATTTT. Its protein product is CASSFLDTQYF.

The sample holds many counts of this clonotype. The rearrangement joins TRBV15 to TRBJ2-5; weak D call: TRBD1 (5 bases). Germline-derived CDR1 and CDR2 are LNHNV and YYDKDF (reference sequence). The CDR3 is made up of 13 amino acids. The V end was cut by 1 base, the J end by 2 bases, with 5 bases between. The CDR3: CATSRGQQETQYF. CDR3 sequence (DNA): TGTGCCACCAGCAGAGGACAGCAAGAGACCCAGTACTTC.

Only a few counts were recorded for this clonotype. J is TRBJ1-5 and V is TRBV19; D is undetermined. CDR3 length equals 15 residues. V was pared by 7 bases and J by 5 bases, with 18 bases between. Germline CDR1 is LNHDA and CDR2 is SQIVND (reference sequence). Written as DNA, the CDR3 is TGTGCCAGTACCCCACGGAGGGTATTTCATCAGCCCCAGCATTTT. It translates to CASTPRRVFHQPQHF.

The rearrangement links TRBV5-1 to TRBJ1-6, with D unclear. V was clipped by 0 bases and J by 0 bases, with 16 bases between them. The CDR3 is 19 amino acids. CDR1 is SGHRS, CDR2 YFSETQ, per germline. For the CDR3, the DNA is TGCGCCAGCAGCTTGGGCAGGTCGCCCCGGAGCTCCTATAATTCACCCCTCCACTTT. As protein: CASSLGRSPRSSYNSPLHF.

Here the CDR3 DNA reads TGCGCCAGCAGGAAAGGGACAGGGAGGACCGGGGAGCTGTTTTTT. Amino acid sequence: CASRKGTGRTGELFF. The chain employs TRBV4-3 and TRBJ2-2; 9 bases match TRBD1. The V gene's germline CDR1 is LGHNA and CDR2 YSLEER. V trimming: 6 bases; J trimming: 5 bases; junction bases outside the gene matches: 7. The CDR3 runs 15 residues.

This clonotype has at least ten counts. This chain connects TRBV7-2 to TRBJ1-1, with 8 bases aligning to TRBD1. The J segment lost 4 bases and the V segment lost 5 bases, leaving 6 bases of the junction unmatched. The V gene's germline CDR1 is SGHTA and CDR2 FQGNSA. This CDR3 region has 14 residues. This chain's CDR3 is CASSPTGVATEAFF. In DNA form, the CDR3 reads TGTGCCAGCAGCCCGACAGGGGTAGCCACTGAAGCTTTCTTT.

There are many counts of this clonotype. The chain recombines TRBV4-1 with TRBJ2-3, with 9 bases that match TRBD2. Trimming took 4 bases from V and 4 from J; bases not matched to a gene: 12. CDR1 and CDR2 (germline): MGHRA, YSYEKL. The CDR3 is 17 residues long. CDR3 DNA sequence: TGCGCCAGCAGCCCCTCTAGGCTAGCGGGGACGGCAGATACGCAGTATTTT. Translation: CASSPSRLAGTADTQYF.

This clonotype has at least ten counts. The chain has TRBV6-5 and TRBJ1-2; 7 positions match TRBD1. V lost 6 bases and J lost 1; bases outside the gene matches: 2. The CDR3 contains 13 residues. Looked up from germline, CDR1 is MNHEY and CDR2 is SVGAGI. The CDR3: CASRGTVNYGYTF. CDR3 nucleotides: TGTGCCAGCAGGGGGACAGTTAACTATGGCTACACCTTC.

This clonotype was recorded many times. This rearrangement joins TRBV7-8 to TRBJ1-5; weak D call: TRBD1 (6 bases). The length of the CDR3 is 15 residues. From germline, CDR1 is SGHVS and CDR2 FQNEAQ. Trimming removed 1 base from V and 7 bases from J, with 14 bases in between. Written as DNA, the CDR3 is TGTGCCAGCAGCTTAGTTTGGGGGGCAGACCAGCCCCAGCATTTT. It translates to CASSLVWGADQPQHF. The whole variable domain, remainder taken from reference TRBV7-8 and TRBJ1-5, is GAGVSQSPRYKVAKRGQDVALRCDPISGHVSLFWYQQALGQGPEFLTYFQNEAQLDKSGLPSDRFFAERPEGSVSTLKIQRTQQEDSAVYLCASSLVWGADQPQHFGDGTRLSIL.

Here the CDR3 DNA reads TGTGCCAGCAGCCGTACGTGGGGGCACCAAGAGACCCAGTACTTC. It is translated as CASSRTWGHQETQYF. This sequence joins TRBV4-2 and TRBJ2-5; a weak D match, TRBD1 (6 bases). Looked up from germline, CDR1 is LGHNA and CDR2 is YNFKEQ. Trimming left V 4 bases short and J 0 bases short, with 12 bases between. The CDR3 covers 15 residues.

This clonotype was seen repeatedly, ten times or more. The V call is TRBV5-1, the J call TRBJ1-1; 7 nucleotides match TRBD1. V lost 3 bases, J lost 0 bases, and 2 bases stayed unmatched. Germline V lookup: CDR1 SGHRS, CDR2 YFSETQ. CDR3 length equals 14 residues. In nucleotides, the CDR3 is TGCGCCAGCAGCTCGGGACAGATGAACACTGAAGCTTTCTTT. Its protein is CASSSGQMNTEAFF.

The chain joins TRBV18 to TRBJ1-2; D unclear. V gave up 1 base and J gave up 3 bases, with 12 bases separating them. Germline CDR1 reads KGHSH; CDR2 reads LQKENI. CDR3 length: 15 residues. The CDR3 loop is CASSPLAGPHYGYTF. Written as DNA, the CDR3 is TGTGCCAGCTCACCACTGGCCGGGCCCCACTATGGCTACACCTTC.

The chain links TRBV7-3 to TRBJ2-5; tentatively, D is TRBD1 or TRBD2 (5 bases each). V was cut by 1 base and J by 5 bases, with 14 bases left in between. Germline V gives CDR1 SGHTA, CDR2 FQGTGA. This CDR3 has 15 amino acids. CDR3 DNA sequence: TGTGCCAGCAGCTTAAGGCCGGGCGAGGGGGAGACCCAGTACTTC. Its protein product is CASSLRPGEGETQYF.

This chain uses TRBV6-5 with TRBJ2-3; 14 bases are a match to TRBD2. V lost 3 bases to trimming and J lost 0 bases; unmatched junction nucleotides: 5. This CDR3 contains 18 residues. CDR1 and CDR2 (germline): MNHEY, SVGAGI. CDR3 in DNA: TGTGCCAGCAGTTATTCCGGACTAGCGGGGGGTAGCACAGATACGCAGTATTTT. Protein: CASSYSGLAGGSTDTQYF.

In this sample, this clonotype turned up many times. The chain recombines TRBV16 with TRBJ2-1, with 7 bases that match TRBD2. The junction had 3 bases not matched to a gene; V was cut back by 1 base and J by 6 bases. The CDR3 has 14 amino acids. Germline V lookup: CDR1 KGHSY, CDR2 FQNENV. DNA for the CDR3: TGTGCCAGCAGCCAATGGGGGGGGAGCAATGAGCAGTTCTTC. Translating it yields CASSQWGGSNEQFF.

This clonotype was observed many times. The J gene is TRBJ1-2, the V gene TRBV7-2; D unclear. Germline-derived CDR1 and CDR2 are SGHTA and FQGNSA. The CDR3 runs 13 residues. Trimming took 1 base from V and 3 from J, leaving 6 bases between them. This CDR3 reads CASSLGRYYGYTF. As DNA, the CDR3 is TGTGCCAGCAGCTTAGGCAGATACTATGGCTACACCTTC.

Many counts were recorded for this clonotype. The V gene is TRBV10-3, the J gene TRBJ2-5, with 9 bases identical to TRBD1. Germline CDR1 is ENHRY and CDR2 is SYGVKD. The V gene end was trimmed by 2 bases and the J gene end by 12 bases; junction bases not matched to a gene: 16. The CDR3 sequence is 16 residues long. Written as DNA, the CDR3 is TGTGCCATCAGTGAGGTTCCCGGACAGGGGCCCCCTGGGAAGTACTTC. Encoded protein: CAISEVPGQGPPGKYF.

The sample holds many counts of this clonotype. The chain couples TRBV10-3 to TRBJ2-7, with 13 bases matching TRBD2. Germline V gene data show CDR1 as ENHRY and CDR2 as SYGVKD. After removal of 8 bases from V and 6 bases from J, the junction contained 7 bases not matched to a gene. The CDR3 sequence is 14 residues long. This chain's CDR3 is CAIGLAGVTVEQYF. CDR3 nucleotide sequence: TGTGCCATCGGACTAGCGGGGGTTACGGTCGAGCAGTACTTC.

The sample holds many counts of this clonotype. The V call is TRBV5-1, the J call TRBJ2-2; TRBD1 aligns across 8 bases. J gave up 1 base and V 4 bases, and 3 bases lay outside the gene matches. The CDR3 contains 15 residues. The germline CDR1 and CDR2 sequences are SGHRS and YFSETQ. The CDR3 spells CASSPDRENTGELFF. The CDR3, as DNA: TGCGCCAGCAGCCCGGACAGGGAGAACACCGGGGAGCTGTTTTTT.